The 8 T cell receptor beta chains reported below all come from one sample, sequenced in a study of blood T cell repertoires in COVID-19. TCRdb's copy holds only in-frame clones and misses some; the assay was immunoSEQ multiplex PCR. The repertoire has over 100,000 clones, roughly 84% of them found once; the top ten carry around 4.2%. The sequenced sample consisted of PBMCs or T cells enriched from blood (not recorded which). The source is a woman in her twenties or thirties who had recovered from COVID-19.

This rearrangement joins TRBV7-9 to TRBJ1-5; 9 bases are a match to TRBD1. The CDR3 consists of 15 residues. Germline trimming cut 5 bases from V and 4 bases from J; bases unmatched to any gene: 6. Germline-derived CDR1 and CDR2 are SEHNR and FQNEAQ (reference sequence). CDR3 coding DNA: TGTGCCAGCAGCCGGACAGGGGAGGGTAATCAGCCCCAGCATTTT. Translated, it gives CASSRTGEGNQPQHF.

DNA for the CDR3: TGTGCCAGCAGAACCCGACAGTACCAAGAGACCCAGTACTTC. Protein product: CASRTRQYQETQYF. This rearrangement joins TRBV2 to TRBJ2-5, with D possibly matching TRBD1 (5 bases). The V and J ends lost 6 bases and 0 bases respectively, with 11 bases between them. Germline V gives CDR1 SNHLY, CDR2 FYNNEI. The CDR3 runs 14 residues.

This clone appeared a few times. The chain links TRBV5-4 to TRBJ2-3, with a weak D call TRBD2 (6 bases). This CDR3 is 15 amino acids long. From germline, CDR1 is SGHNT and CDR2 YYREEE (reference sequence). The V gene lost 1 base and the J gene lost 5 bases, with 14 bases spanning the gap. CDR3 in DNA: TGTGCCAGCAGCTTGCCGCTAGCGAGCCGAGATACGCAGTATTTT. Translating gives CASSLPLASRDTQYF.

The chain is built from TRBV27 and TRBJ1-6, with D unclear. CDR1 MNHEY and CDR2 SMNVEV come from the germline V gene (reference sequence). The CDR3 loop spans 16 amino acids. With 1 base removed from V and 3 bases from J, the gap between germline ends came to 10 bases. The CDR3 sequence: CASSLLGGVYNSPLHF. CDR3 sequence (DNA): TGTGCCAGCAGTTTATTAGGCGGCGTCTATAATTCACCCCTCCACTTT.

The chain combines TRBV19 with TRBJ1-3, with TRBD1 matching over 8 bases. J lost 2 bases, V lost 6 bases, and 3 bases had no gene match. Per germline, CDR1 LNHDA and CDR2 SQIVND (reference sequence). CDR3 size: 14 residues. CDR3 DNA sequence: TGTGCCAGTAGAACGACAGGGGCTGGAAACACCATATATTTT. Encoded protein: CASRTTGAGNTIYF.

The chain recombines TRBV6-6 with TRBJ2-7; tentatively, D is TRBD1 (6 bases). Trimming shortened V by 10 bases and J by 4 bases, and 17 bases separated the two germline ends. Germline CDR1 reads MNHNY; CDR2 reads SVGAGI (reference sequence). The CDR3 covers 13 residues. The CDR3: CATTSTQGYEQYF. The CDR3 DNA reads TGTGCCACCACATCGACACAGGGTTACGAGCAGTACTTC.

The chain couples TRBV28 to TRBJ1-4, with 8 bases aligning to TRBD1. Germline V gene lookup returns CDR1 MDHEN and CDR2 SYDVKM. With V trimmed by 3 bases and J by 7 bases, 4 bases remained unmatched. The CDR3 is 14 amino acids. CDR3 DNA: TGTGCCAGCAGTTTCCAGGGGGCGGGTGAAAAACTGTTTTTT. Amino acids: CASSFQGAGEKLFF.

The chain links TRBV6-1 to TRBJ1-1, with 10 bases lining up with TRBD1. CDR3 length: 16 amino acids. Germline loops: CDR1 MNHNS, CDR2 SASEGT. After removal of 3 bases from V and 4 bases from J, the junction contained 8 bases not matched to a gene. The CDR3 nucleotides are TGTGCCAGCAGTGACGAGACAGGGGGCGCATTCACTGAAGCTTTCTTT. Its translation: CASSDETGGAFTEAFF.